This T cell receptor (beta chain) was captured by sequencing in a study of graft-versus-host responses after intestinal transplantation. Study-level information: Recipients across the board were started on anti-thymocyte globulin induction, then kept on tacrolimus and steroids for about 3 years. Overall study results and limits: Circulating GvH clones peaking coincided with falling HvG clones soon after transplant.

This clone was seen a handful of times. Its antigen is still unknown. Germline lookup yields CDR1 LNHDA and CDR2 SQIVND (reference sequence). Unmatched junction bases numbered 11, after V lost 6 bases and J lost 6 bases. This CDR3 contains 14 residues. Produced via immunoSEQ multiplex PCR; TCRdb's table is partial and in-frame only. The repertoire holds approximately 68,000 clones, with about 90% as singletons. V usage is TRBV19 and J usage is TRBJ2-7, with TRBD2 matching 7 bases. The specimen comprised unstimulated CD8+ T cells sorted from spleen or lymph node cells, sampled before transplant. This sequence originates from a human donor who was the organ donor for an intestinal transplant. As DNA, the CDR3 is TGTGCCAGTAGCCCTGGGGGAGGGGTGGCCGAGCAGTACGTC. Protein: CASSPGGGVAEQYV.